This TCR beta chain was found in a study of regulatory T cells in long-lasting Graves disease. This clonotype was picked up many times. iRepertoire HTBI primers and Arm-PCR of CDR3 regions built TCR beta libraries. One entry per CDR3 protein results from TCRdb running MiXCR on the multiplex PCR reads. The sample includes fewer than 600,000 distinct CDR3 sequences, less than 25% seen only once; the top ten take around 13%. Time point indicated: persistent/refractory GD, antithyroid drugs over 5 years with positive TRAb. The TCR library was made from RNA that had been extracted from PBMCs in TRIzol. Patients met American Thyroid Association criteria for Graves' disease. The TCR was taken from a female donor with Graves disease. This specimen was peripheral blood mononuclear cells (PBMCs), taken when the disease was refractory, from a patient treated with antithyroid drugs.

DNA of the CDR3: TGTGCCAGCAGTGAAATAGGGACAGGCGGAAACACCATATATTTT. Protein: CASSEIGTGGNTIYF. V and J are TRBV2 and TRBJ1-3; 8 nucleotides align to TRBD1. The CDR3 loop spans 15 amino acids. CDR1 is SNHLY and CDR2 is FYNNEI in the germline V gene. V was clipped by 2 bases and J by 4 bases; unmatched bases: 4.